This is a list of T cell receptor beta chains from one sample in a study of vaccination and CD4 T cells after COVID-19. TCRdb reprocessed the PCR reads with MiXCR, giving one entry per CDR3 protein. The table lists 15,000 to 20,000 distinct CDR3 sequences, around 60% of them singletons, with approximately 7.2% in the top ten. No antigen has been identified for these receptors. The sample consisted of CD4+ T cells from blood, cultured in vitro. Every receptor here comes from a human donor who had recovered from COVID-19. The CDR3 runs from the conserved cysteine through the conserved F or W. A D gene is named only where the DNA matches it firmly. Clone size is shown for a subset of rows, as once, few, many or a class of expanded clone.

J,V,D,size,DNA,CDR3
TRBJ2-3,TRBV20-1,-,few,TGCAGTGCCGGAAAGACGGATACGCAGTATTTT,CSAGKTDTQYF
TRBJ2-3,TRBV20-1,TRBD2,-,TGCAGTGCTAGAGGGGGGGGTGGTAGCGGGAGCTCAGATACGCAGTATTTT,CSARGGGGSGSSDTQYF
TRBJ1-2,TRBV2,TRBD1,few,TGTGCCAGCAGCAGACAGGGACTCTATGGCTACACCTTC,CASSRQGLYGYTF
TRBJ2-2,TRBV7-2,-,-,TGTGCCAGCAGCTTAGGAGGGGTAGCGGCGAACACCGGGGAGCTGTTTTTT,CASSLGGVAANTGELFF
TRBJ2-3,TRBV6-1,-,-,TGTGCCAGCAGCCCGAGGATGCTCTTGGCAGATACGCAGTATTTT,CASSPRMLLADTQYF
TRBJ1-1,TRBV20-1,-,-,TGCAGTGCTAGAGCGCTACGTGGCAAAAACACTGAAGCTTTCTTT,CSARALRGKNTEAFF
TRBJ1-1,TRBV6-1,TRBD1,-,TGTGCCAGCAGCCGGACAGGGAGCACTGAAGCTTTCTTT,CASSRTGSTEAFF
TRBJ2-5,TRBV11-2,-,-,TGTGCCAGCAGCCGAGGCTCAAAAGAGACCCAGTACTTC,CASSRGSKETQYF
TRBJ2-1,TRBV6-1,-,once,TGTGCCAGCAGTGGTACGAATGAGCAGTTCTTC,CASSGTNEQFF
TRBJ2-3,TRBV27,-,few,TGTGCCAGCAGTTTTGCGGGCTCCCTAAGCACAGATACGCAGTATTTT,CASSFAGSLSTDTQYF
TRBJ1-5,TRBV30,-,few,TGTGCCTGGAGTGTACGGGAAATAAGCAATCAGCCCCAGCATTTT,CAWSVREISNQPQHF
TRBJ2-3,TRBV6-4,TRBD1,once,TGTGCCAGCAGTGACGAAGGGGGCCCCACAGATACGCAGTATTTT,CASSDEGGPTDTQYF
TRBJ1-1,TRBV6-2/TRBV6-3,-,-,TGTGCCAGCAGGAACAGGGAATGGCACACTGAAGCTTTCTTT,CASRNREWHTEAFF
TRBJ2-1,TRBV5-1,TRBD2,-,TGCGCCAGCAGCCCCGCCGGGACTAGCTACAATGAGCAGTTCTTC,CASSPAGTSYNEQFF
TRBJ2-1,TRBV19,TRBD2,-,TGTGCCAGCCACGGACTAGCGGGCTTAAATGAGCAGTTCTTC,CASHGLAGLNEQFF
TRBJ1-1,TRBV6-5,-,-,TGTGCCAGCAGTTACTCGAACAGGGCTGCTTTCTTT,CASSYSNRAAFF
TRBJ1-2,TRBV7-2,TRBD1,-,TGTGCCAGCAGCCGGACAGGGGGCGCCGGAACTAACTATGGCTACACCTTC,CASSRTGGAGTNYGYTF